These 8 T cell receptor gamma chains came from one sample sequenced in a study of Vγ9Vδ2 T cells in congenital toxoplasmosis. Template-switch reverse transcription used TRGC- and TRDC-specific primers together in a single tube. The TRGC primer was designed to bind both TRGC1 and TRGC2 constant genes. With CATT, TCRdb re-called clones from the reads. The sample carries 150 or so gamma-chain clones, around two fifths recorded once. The specimen sequenced was gamma-delta T cells from blood. The receptors here all came from a child younger than 10 born to a mother with Toxoplasma gondii infection during pregnancy, either congenitally infected or uninfected (not recorded which).

This clone was detected only a few times. A far larger clone differs by one base, so this is likely a read error. This rearrangement joins TRGV9 to TRGJP. The germline V gene has CDR1 GITISATS and CDR2 ISYDGTV (reference sequence). The CDR3 spans 15 residues. The chain's CDR3 is CALWEKELGKKNKVF. The CDR3, as DNA: TGTGCCTTGTGGGAGAAGGAGTTGGGCAAAAAAAACAAGGTATTT.

With respect to this clone: A read error likely explains why the TCRdb protein, taken from a much larger clone, differs from this DNA's translation at residues 7 and 8; the protein shown is translated from the DNA. The chain uses TRGV9 and TRGJP. Trimming took 0 bases from V and 9 from J; bases not matched to a gene: 5. CDR1 GITISATS and CDR2 ISYDGTV come from the germline V gene (reference sequence). The CDR3 loop spans 16 amino acids. The CDR3 DNA reads as TGTGCCTTGTGGGAGGTGCATGGGTTGGGCAAAAAAATCAAGGTATTT. This codes for CALWEVHGLGKKIKVF.

With respect to this clone: The likely explanation is a read error, given a far larger clone one base away. This specimen includes other DNA sequences encoding the same CDR3. The V call is TRGV2, the J call TRGJP1. CDR1 and CDR2 (germline): EGSNGY, YDSYNSKV. CDR3 size: 16 residues. CDR3 nucleotides: TGTGCCACCTGGGACGGGCCGGATACCACTGGTTGGTTCAAGATATTC. Translating it yields CATWDGPDTTGWFKIF.

This clone was picked up one time. TCRdb assigns this DNA the protein of a much larger clone, which departs from its translation at residue 4; this likely reflects a read error, and the protein shown comes from translating the DNA. J is TRGJP and V is TRGV9. The CDR3 is 16 residues long. In germline, CDR1 is GITISATS, CDR2 ISYDGTV (reference sequence). CDR3 residues: CALLEVRELGKKIKVF. Here the CDR3 DNA reads TGTGCCTTGTTGGAGGTGAGAGAGTTGGGCAAAAAAATCAAGGTATTT.

With respect to this clone: This DNA's translation and the protein TCRdb lists, from a much larger clone, do not match at residue 6, likely due to a read error; the protein shown is translated from the DNA. The chain employs TRGV9 and TRGJP. The trim removed 3 bases at V and 7 bases at J, leaving 6 bases unmatched. This CDR3 comprises 16 residues. The V gene's germline CDR1 is GITISATS and CDR2 ISYDGTV (reference sequence). CDR3 coding DNA: TGTGCCTTGTGGGAGTCACTCGAGTTGGGCAAAAAAATCAAGGTATTT. This gives the protein CALWESLELGKKIKVF.

The chain recombines TRGV10 with TRGJP1. TRGV10 is an open reading frame whose function is uncertain. The CDR3 consists of 18 residues. Germline trimming cut 8 bases from V and 4 bases from J; bases unmatched to any gene: 20. CDR3 DNA sequence: TGTGCTGCGTGGGATTATAATGGAAAGGGGGGCACTGGTTGGTTCAAGATATTT. This encodes CAAWDYNGKGGTGWFKIF.

Worth noting for this clone: The TCRdb protein comes from a much larger clone and disagrees with this DNA's translation at residue 6, likely due to a read error; the protein given here is derived from the DNA. The V gene is TRGV9, the J gene TRGJP. Germline trimming cut 2 bases from V and 6 bases from J; bases unmatched to any gene: 4. The germline gives CDR1 GITISATS, CDR2 ISYDGTV (reference sequence). This CDR3 has 16 residues. CDR3 region: CALWEERELGKKIKVF. For the CDR3, the DNA is TGTGCCTTGTGGGAGGAGAGAGAGTTGGGCAAAAAAATCAAGGTATTT.

Concerning this clone itself: A read error is the likely source, as a far larger clone sits one nucleotide away. Other DNA sequences from this sample encode an identical CDR3 as well. The genes are TRGV9 and TRGJP. This CDR3 is built from 15 residues. Germline V gene data show CDR1 as GITISATS and CDR2 as ISYDGTV (reference sequence). Trimming took 1 base from V and 10 from J; bases not matched to a gene: 4. The CDR3 is CALWEVHLGKKIKVF. Here the CDR3 DNA reads TGTGCCTTGTGGGAGGTACATTTGGGCAAAAAAATCAAGGTATTT.